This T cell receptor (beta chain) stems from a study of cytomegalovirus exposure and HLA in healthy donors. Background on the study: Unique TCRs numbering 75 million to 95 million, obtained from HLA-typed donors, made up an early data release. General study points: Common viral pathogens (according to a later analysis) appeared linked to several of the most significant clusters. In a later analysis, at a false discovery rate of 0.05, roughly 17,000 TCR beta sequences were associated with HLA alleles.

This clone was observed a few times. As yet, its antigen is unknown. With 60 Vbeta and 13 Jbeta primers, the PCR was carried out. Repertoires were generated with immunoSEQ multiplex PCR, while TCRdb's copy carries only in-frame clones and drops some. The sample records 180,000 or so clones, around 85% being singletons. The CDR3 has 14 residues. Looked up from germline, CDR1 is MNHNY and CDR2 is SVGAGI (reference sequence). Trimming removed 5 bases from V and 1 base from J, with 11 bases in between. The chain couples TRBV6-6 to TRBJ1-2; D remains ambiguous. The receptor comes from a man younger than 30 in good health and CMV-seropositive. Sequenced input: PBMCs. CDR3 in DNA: TGTGCCAGCAGTCCCCTGGCGGGTAACTATGGCTACACCTTC. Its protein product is CASSPLAGNYGYTF.